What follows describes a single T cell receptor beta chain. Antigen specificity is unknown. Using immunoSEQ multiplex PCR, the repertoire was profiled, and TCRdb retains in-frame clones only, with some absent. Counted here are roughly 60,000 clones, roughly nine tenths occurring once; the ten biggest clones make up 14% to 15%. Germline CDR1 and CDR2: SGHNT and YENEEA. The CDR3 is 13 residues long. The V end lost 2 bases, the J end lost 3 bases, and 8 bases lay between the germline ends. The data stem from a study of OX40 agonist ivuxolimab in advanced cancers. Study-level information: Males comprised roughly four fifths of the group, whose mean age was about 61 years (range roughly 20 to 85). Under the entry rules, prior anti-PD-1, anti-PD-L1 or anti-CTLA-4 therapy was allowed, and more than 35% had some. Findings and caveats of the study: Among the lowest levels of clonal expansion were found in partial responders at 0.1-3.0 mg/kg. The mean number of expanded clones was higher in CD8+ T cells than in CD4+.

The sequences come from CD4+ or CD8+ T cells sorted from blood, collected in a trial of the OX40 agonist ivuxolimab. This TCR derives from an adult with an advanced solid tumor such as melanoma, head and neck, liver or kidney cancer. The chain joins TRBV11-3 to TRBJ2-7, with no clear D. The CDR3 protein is CASSLPGRYEQYF. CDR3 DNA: TGTGCCAGCAGCTTACCGGGCCGCTACGAGCAGTACTTC. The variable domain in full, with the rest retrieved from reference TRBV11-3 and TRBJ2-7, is EAGVVQSPRYKIIEKKQPVAFWCNPISGHNTLYWYLQNLGQGPELLIRYENEEAVDDSQLPKDRFSAERLKGVDSTLKIQPAELGDSAVYLCASSLPGRYEQYFGPGTRLTVT.